This is a list of T cell receptor beta chains from one sample in a study of Ad26.COV2.S vaccination and SARS-CoV-2 variants. Some clones are missing from TCRdb's copy, which holds only in-frame ones; the method was immunoSEQ multiplex PCR. The data show about 350,000 clones, with approximately 86% seen just once and about 11% held by the top ten. The sequenced sample was peripheral blood, obtained in a trial of Ad26.COV2.S vaccine versus placebo. The origin of the receptors is a person between 18 and 59 years old who received the Ad26.COV2.S COVID-19 vaccine or a placebo. The CDR3 runs from the conserved cysteine through the conserved F or W. Fields, in order: V gene, clone size, J gene, D gene, CDR3 DNA, CDR3 protein. The D gene is left open where the match is weak. Clone size is shown for a subset of rows, as once, few, many or a class of expanded clone.

>TRBV6-4|-|TRBJ2-1|TRBD2
TGTGCCAGCAGTGGTCAGGGACTAGGTGAGCAGTTCTTC
CASSGQGLGEQFF
>TRBV5-8|few|TRBJ1-2|-
TGTGCCAGCAGCCCTCGGGCTAACTATGGCTACACCTTC
CASSPRANYGYTF
>TRBV3-1/TRBV3-2|once|TRBJ1-1|-
TGTGCCAGCAGCCATGGGGGCCTGAACACTGAAGCTTTCTTT
CASSHGGLNTEAFF
>TRBV27|-|TRBJ1-2|-
TGTGCCAGCAGTCCTCGCCCCGGAGGGTACTACACCTTC
CASSPRPGGYYTF
>TRBV19|-|TRBJ1-1|-
TGTGCCAGTAGTCAAGGGTTAGGGAACACTGAAGCTTTCTTT
CASSQGLGNTEAFF
>TRBV5-1|few|TRBJ2-7|-
TGCGCCAGCAGCTTGGGCAGGGTCAACGAGCAGTACTTC
CASSLGRVNEQYF
>TRBV5-5|-|TRBJ2-7|TRBD2
TGTGCCAGCAGCTTGGCCGGGCGGGGGGATTTATACGAGCAGTACTTC
CASSLAGRGDLYEQYF
>TRBV6-2/TRBV6-3|-|TRBJ1-5|-
TGTGCCAGCAGTCGGACAGTAACCAATCAGCCCCAGCATTTT
CASSRTVTNQPQHF
>TRBV5-5|-|TRBJ1-5|TRBD1
TGTGCCAGCAGCTTCGGGACAGGGGGCCGTCAGCCCCAGCATTTT
CASSFGTGGRQPQHF
>TRBV4-3|-|TRBJ2-6|-
TGCGCCAGCAGCCCGAGCTCTGGGGCCAACGTCCTGACTTTC
CASSPSSGANVLTF
>TRBV5-1|-|TRBJ2-3|-
TGCGCCAGCAGCGGGGGTAATCCGGCAGATACGCAGTATTTT
CASSGGNPADTQYF
>TRBV24-1|once|TRBJ1-5|TRBD1
TGTGCCACCAGTGATCCCAACGACAGGGGAGGTCAGCCCCAGCATTTT
CATSDPNDRGGQPQHF
>TRBV18|-|TRBJ2-7|-
TGTGCCAGCTCACCGGAATACGAGCAGTACTTC
CASSPEYEQYF
>TRBV19|-|TRBJ1-2|-
TGTGCCAGTAGTATCGGTCTCGGCTTGAACTACACCTTC
CASSIGLGLNYTF
>TRBV24-1|-|TRBJ2-6|-
TGTGCCACCGGCTGGACGGTCTCTGGGGCCAACGTCCTGACTTTC
CATGWTVSGANVLTF
>TRBV24-1|few|TRBJ2-1|TRBD2
TGTGCCACCAGTGATTCTCCCGACAGACTAGCGGGAGGGCCAGGTGAGCAGTTCTTC
CATSDSPDRLAGGPGEQFF
>TRBV5-1|-|TRBJ1-1|-
TGCGCCAGCAGCCTTGACAATAAGAACACTGAAGCTTTCTTT
CASSLDNKNTEAFF
>TRBV27|once|TRBJ1-5|TRBD1
TGTGCCAGCAGACCCTACGGGACAGGGTCGAGTCAGCCCCAGCATTTT
CASRPYGTGSSQPQHF
>TRBV5-4|-|TRBJ2-7|TRBD1
TGTGCCAGCAGCCTCTCCGGGACAGCCTACGAGCAGTACTTC
CASSLSGTAYEQYF
>TRBV28|-|TRBJ2-5|TRBD2
TGTGCCAGCAGAGATCTAGCGGGAGTTAGGGAGACCCAGTACTTC
CASRDLAGVRETQYF
>TRBV10-2|once|TRBJ1-5|-
TGCGCCAGCAGTGAAAACCGAAACAATCAGCCCCAGCATTTT
CASSENRNNQPQHF
>TRBV7-9|-|TRBJ2-3|-
TGTGCCAGCAGCAAACCCTCGGGAGCCACAGATACGCAGTATTTT
CASSKPSGATDTQYF
>TRBV4-2|-|TRBJ1-3|TRBD1
TGTGCCAGCAGCCAAGATCAGGGGGCTGCTGGAAACACCATATATTTT
CASSQDQGAAGNTIYF
>TRBV10-1|-|TRBJ1-1|TRBD1
TGCGCCAGCAGCGCCCTCAGGACAGGTGAAGCTTTCTTT
CASSALRTGEAFF
>TRBV7-2|few|TRBJ1-5|TRBD1
TGTGCCAGCAGCTTAGTAGGGGCTGGGACAGGGTCACAGCCCCAGCATTTT
CASSLVGAGTGSQPQHF
>TRBV5-4|-|TRBJ1-1|-
TGTGCCAGCAGCTTGGGGGTCGGAAGAGCGAACACTGAAGCTTTCTTT
CASSLGVGRANTEAFF
>TRBV10-3|-|TRBJ2-1|-
TGTGCCATCAGTGAGCTGGACAGCAGTTACAATGAGCAGTTCTTC
CAISELDSSYNEQFF
>TRBV6-4|-|TRBJ1-1|TRBD1
TGTGCCAGCAGTGACGGACAGGCGGCTGAAGCTTTCTTT
CASSDGQAAEAFF
>TRBV24-1|-|TRBJ1-2|TRBD1
TGTGCCACCAGGGGGACAGGGGAAGACTATGGCTACACCTTC
CATRGTGEDYGYTF
>TRBV7-2|-|TRBJ2-7|-
TGTGCCAGCAGCTTACCAATTAACTCCTACGAGCAGTACTTC
CASSLPINSYEQYF
>TRBV10-1|-|TRBJ1-5|-
TGCGCCAGCCGATACCAGCCCCAGCATTTT
CASRYQPQHF
>TRBV4-1|-|TRBJ2-7|-
TGCGCCAGCAGCCACCTTGACAGTGACTACGAGCAGTACTTC
CASSHLDSDYEQYF
>TRBV7-9|-|TRBJ2-2|-
TGTGCCAGCAGCTTAGGGCCGACAGATAACACCGGGGAGCTGTTTTTT
CASSLGPTDNTGELFF
>TRBV6-5|-|TRBJ2-5|-
TGTGCCAGCTCCCGGCAGGTTTCCGAGACCCAGTACTTC
CASSRQVSETQYF
>TRBV7-8|-|TRBJ2-5|-
TGTGCCAGCAGCTTATGGGCAGAAGAGACCCAGTACTTC
CASSLWAEETQYF
>TRBV3-1/TRBV3-2|-|TRBJ1-2|TRBD1
TGTGCCAGCAGCCAAAGGACAGGGTCGTTTCCCGCCTTCTATGGCTACACCTTC
CASSQRTGSFPAFYGYTF
>TRBV7-6|-|TRBJ1-4|-
TGTGCCAGCAGCCGGACCGGAGTTAATGAAAAACTGTTTTTT
CASSRTGVNEKLFF